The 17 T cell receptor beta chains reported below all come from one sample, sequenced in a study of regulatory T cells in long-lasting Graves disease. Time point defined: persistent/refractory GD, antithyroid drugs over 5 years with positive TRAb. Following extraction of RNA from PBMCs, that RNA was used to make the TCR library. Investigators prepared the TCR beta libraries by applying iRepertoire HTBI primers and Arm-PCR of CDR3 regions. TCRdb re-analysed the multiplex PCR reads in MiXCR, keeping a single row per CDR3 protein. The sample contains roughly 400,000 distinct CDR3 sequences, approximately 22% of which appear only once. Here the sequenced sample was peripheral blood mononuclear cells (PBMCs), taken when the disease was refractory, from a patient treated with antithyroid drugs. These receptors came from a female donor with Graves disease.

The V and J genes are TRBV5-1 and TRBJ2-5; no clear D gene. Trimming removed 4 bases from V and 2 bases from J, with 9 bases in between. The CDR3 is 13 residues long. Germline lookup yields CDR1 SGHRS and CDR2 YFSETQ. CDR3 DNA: TGCGCCAGCAGCGTCGGTGATCAAGAGACCCAGTACTTC. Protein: CASSVGDQETQYF.

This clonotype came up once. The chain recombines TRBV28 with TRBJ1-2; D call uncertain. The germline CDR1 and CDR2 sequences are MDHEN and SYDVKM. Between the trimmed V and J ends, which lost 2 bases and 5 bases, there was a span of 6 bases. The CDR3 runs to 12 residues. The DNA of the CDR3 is TGTGCCAGCAGTTTAGTAACGTATGGCTACACCTTC. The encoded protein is CASSLVTYGYTF.

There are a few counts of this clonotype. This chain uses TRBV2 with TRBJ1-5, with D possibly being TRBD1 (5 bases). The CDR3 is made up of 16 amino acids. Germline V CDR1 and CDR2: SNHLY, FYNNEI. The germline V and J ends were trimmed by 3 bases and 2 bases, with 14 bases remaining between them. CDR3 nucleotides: TGTGCCAGCAGTGACTGGGACTTACTCCGCAATCAGCCCCAGCATTTT. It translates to CASSDWDLLRNQPQHF.

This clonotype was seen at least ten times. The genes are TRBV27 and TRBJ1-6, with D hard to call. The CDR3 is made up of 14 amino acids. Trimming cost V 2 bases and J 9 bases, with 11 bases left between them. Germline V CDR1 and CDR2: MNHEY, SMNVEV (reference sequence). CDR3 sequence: CASSLGWTGSPLHF. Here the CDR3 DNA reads TGTGCCAGCAGTTTAGGCTGGACGGGTTCACCCCTCCACTTT.

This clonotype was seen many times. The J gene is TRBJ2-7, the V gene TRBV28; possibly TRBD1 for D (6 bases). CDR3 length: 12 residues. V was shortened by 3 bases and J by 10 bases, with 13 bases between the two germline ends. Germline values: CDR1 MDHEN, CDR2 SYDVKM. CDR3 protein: CASSLVRDIQYF. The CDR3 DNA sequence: TGTGCCAGCAGTTTGGTACGGGACATACAGTACTTC.

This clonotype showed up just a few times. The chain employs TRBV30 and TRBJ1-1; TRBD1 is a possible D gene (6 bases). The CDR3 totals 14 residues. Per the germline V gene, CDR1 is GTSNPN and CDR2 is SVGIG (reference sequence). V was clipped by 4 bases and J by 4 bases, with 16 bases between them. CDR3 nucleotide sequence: TGTGCCTGGATCCTAGGGGGGTTGGGCACTGAAGCTTTCTTT. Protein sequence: CAWILGGLGTEAFF.

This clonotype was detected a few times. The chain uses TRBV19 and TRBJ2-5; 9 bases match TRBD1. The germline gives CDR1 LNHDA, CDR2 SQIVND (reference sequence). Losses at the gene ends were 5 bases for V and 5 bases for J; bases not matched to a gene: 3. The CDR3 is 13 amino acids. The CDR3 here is CASSGDRVETQYF. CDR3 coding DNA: TGTGCCAGTAGTGGGGACAGGGTGGAGACCCAGTACTTC.

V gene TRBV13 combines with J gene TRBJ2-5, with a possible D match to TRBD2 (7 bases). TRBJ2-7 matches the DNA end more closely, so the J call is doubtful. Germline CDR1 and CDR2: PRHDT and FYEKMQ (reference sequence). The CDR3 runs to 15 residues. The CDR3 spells CASSQNREGSYEQYF. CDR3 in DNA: TGTGCCAGCAGCCAAAACAGGGAGGGCTCCTACGAGCAGTACTTC.

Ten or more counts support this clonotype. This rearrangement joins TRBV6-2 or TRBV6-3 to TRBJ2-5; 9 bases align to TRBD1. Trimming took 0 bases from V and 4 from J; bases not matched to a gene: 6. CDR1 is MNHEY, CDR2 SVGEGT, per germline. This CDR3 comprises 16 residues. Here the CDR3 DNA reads TGTGCCAGCAGTTACTCAATTACAGGGGGCGGAGAGACCCAGTACTTC. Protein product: CASSYSITGGGETQYF.

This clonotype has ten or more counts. The CDR3 DNA reads as TGTGCCAGCAGCCCGGGACAGGGTAGGGAAAAACTGTTTTTT. Residues: CASSPGQGREKLFF. This chain links TRBV3-1 with TRBJ1-4; TRBD1 aligns across 9 bases. Unmatched junction bases numbered 5, after V lost 4 bases and J lost 8 bases. Germline loops: CDR1 LGHDT, CDR2 YNNKEL (reference sequence). There are 14 residues in the CDR3.

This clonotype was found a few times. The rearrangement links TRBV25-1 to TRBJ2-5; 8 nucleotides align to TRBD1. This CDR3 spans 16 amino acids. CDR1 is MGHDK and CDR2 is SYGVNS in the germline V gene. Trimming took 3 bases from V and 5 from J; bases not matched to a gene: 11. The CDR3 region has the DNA TGTGCCAGCAGTGAGGTCGGCAGGGGGCTCCCCGAGACCCAGTACTTC. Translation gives CASSEVGRGLPETQYF.

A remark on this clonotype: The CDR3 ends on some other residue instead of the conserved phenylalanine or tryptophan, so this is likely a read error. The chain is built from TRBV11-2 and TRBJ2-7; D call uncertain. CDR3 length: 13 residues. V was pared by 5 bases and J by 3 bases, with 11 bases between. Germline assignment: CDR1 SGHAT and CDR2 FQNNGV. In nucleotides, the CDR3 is TGTGCCAGCAGCCAACACCCCGACTACGAGCAGTACCTC. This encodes CASSQHPDYEQYL.

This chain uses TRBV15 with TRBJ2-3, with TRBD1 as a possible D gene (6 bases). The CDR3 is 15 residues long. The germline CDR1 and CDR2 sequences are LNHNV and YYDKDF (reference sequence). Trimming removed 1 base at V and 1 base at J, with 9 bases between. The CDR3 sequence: CATSRGGQRTDTQYF. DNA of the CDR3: TGTGCCACCAGCAGAGGGGGGCAGCGCACAGATACGCAGTATTTT.

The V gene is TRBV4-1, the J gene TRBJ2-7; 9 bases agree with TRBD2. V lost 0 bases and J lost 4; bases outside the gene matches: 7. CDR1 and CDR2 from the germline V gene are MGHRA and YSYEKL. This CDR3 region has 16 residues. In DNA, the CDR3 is TGCGCCAGCAGCCAAGATCTAGCGGGAAATGGTTACGAGCAGTACTTC. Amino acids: CASSQDLAGNGYEQYF.

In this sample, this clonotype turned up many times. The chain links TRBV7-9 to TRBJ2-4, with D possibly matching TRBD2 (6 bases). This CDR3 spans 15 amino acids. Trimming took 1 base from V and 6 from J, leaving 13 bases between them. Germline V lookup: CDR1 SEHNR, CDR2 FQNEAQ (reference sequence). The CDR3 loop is CASSLDPGTGNIQYF. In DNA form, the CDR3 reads TGTGCCAGCAGCTTAGACCCCGGGACTGGAAACATTCAGTACTTC.

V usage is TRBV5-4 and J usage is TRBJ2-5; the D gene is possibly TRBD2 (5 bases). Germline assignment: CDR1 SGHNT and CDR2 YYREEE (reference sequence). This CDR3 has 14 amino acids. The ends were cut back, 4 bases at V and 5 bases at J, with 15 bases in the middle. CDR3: CASSHKRVSETQYF. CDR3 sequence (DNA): TGTGCCAGCAGCCATAAGAGGGTTTCGGAGACCCAGTACTTC.

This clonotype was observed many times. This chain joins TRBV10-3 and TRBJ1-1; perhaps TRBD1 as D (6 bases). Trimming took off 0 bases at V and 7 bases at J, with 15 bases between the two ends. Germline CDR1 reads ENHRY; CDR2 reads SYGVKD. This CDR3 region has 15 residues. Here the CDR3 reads CAISESTGFIGEAFF. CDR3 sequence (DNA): TGTGCCATCAGTGAGTCAACAGGGTTCATCGGTGAAGCTTTCTTT.